The TCR beta chain under discussion was sequenced for a study of CD8 T cells in ankylosing spondylitis. Study-level results: A motif of under 10 highly homologous TCR beta variants was seen as apparently characteristic of ankylosing spondylitis blood. Disease-linked clones proved CD8+ and comparatively uncommon in peripheral blood.

The CDR3 contains 15 residues. Trimming left V 3 bases short and J 1 base short, with 13 bases between. CDR1 is SGHDT, CDR2 YYEEEE, per germline. Quantitative 5'-RACE with molecular barcodes was used to make the TCR beta libraries. Each CDR3 protein is one row after TCRdb ran MiXCR on the 5' RACE reads. The table has some 350,000 distinct CDR3 sequences, approximately 14% seen once. Concerning this clonotype itself: Its specificity is not known.

This clonotype was obtained from a male donor with ankylosing spondylitis or in good health (not recorded which). The sequenced sample consisted of blood, either unsorted or a sorted T cell fraction (not recorded which). The gene calls are TRBV5-6 and TRBJ2-5; possible D gene TRBD1, 5 bases. In nucleotides, the CDR3 is TGTGCCAGCAGCTCCTTTCTAAGGGGCCAAGAGACCCAGTACTTC. It specifies CASSSFLRGQETQYF.